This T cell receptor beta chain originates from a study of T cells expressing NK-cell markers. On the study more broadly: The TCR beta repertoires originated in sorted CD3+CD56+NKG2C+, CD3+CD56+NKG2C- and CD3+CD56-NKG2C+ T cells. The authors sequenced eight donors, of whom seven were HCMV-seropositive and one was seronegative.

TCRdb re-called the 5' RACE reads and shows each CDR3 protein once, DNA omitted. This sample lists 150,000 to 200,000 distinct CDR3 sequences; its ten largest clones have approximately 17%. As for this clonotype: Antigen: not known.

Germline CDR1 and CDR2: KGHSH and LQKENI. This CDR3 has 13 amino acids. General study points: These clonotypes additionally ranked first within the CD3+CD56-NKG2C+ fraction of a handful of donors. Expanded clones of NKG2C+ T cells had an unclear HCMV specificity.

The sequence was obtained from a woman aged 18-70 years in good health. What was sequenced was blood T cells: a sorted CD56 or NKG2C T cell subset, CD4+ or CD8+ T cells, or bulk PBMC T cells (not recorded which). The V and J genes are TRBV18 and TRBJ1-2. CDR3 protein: CASSPGRDYGYTF.